This T cell receptor beta chain was sequenced in a study of blood T cell repertoires in COVID-19. Study-level information: PBMCs, B-cell-depleted T cells, or T cells were the source of the cDNA or gDNA that made up the material.

Profiling relied on immunoSEQ multiplex PCR, and the TCRdb table lists in-frame clones only, not all of them. The table shows more than 200,000 clones, with more than 80% occurring only once. The CDR3 sequence is 16 residues long. V gave up 1 base and J gave up 1 base, with 12 bases separating them. From germline, CDR1 is SGDLS and CDR2 YYNGEE. What was sequenced was peripheral blood. The genes are TRBV9 and TRBJ1-3, with a weak D call TRBD1 (6 bases). The sequence was collected from a woman older than 75 with acute or convalescent COVID-19. The DNA of the CDR3 is TGTGCCAGCAGCGTATTGGCCAGGGGTTCTGGAAACACCATATATTTT. Translated: CASSVLARGSGNTIYF.